The clone carrying this TCR beta chain was observed once. The sample belongs to a study of blood T cell repertoires in COVID-19. Study in general: The analysed material was cDNA or gDNA that came from T cells, B-cell-depleted T cells, or PBMCs.

The repertoire was sequenced with immunoSEQ multiplex PCR; TCRdb's copy has only in-frame clones and lacks some. The table records about 250,000 clones, approximately 85% of them present only once. The CDR3 runs to 16 residues. With V trimmed by 5 bases and J by 4 bases, 10 bases remained unmatched. Germline loops: CDR1 SGHVS, CDR2 FNYEAQ. Specimen: peripheral blood. This TCR was recovered from a woman aged 25 to 39 with acute or convalescent COVID-19. This chain links TRBV7-6 with TRBJ2-5, with 10 bases matching TRBD2. The CDR3, as DNA: TGTGCCAGCAGCACTAATGCCGCTAGCGGGAGAGAGACCCAGTACTTC. Its translation: CASSTNAASGRETQYF.